A selection of T cell receptor beta chains follows, all from one sample in a study of blood T cell repertoires in COVID-19. Sequencing used immunoSEQ multiplex PCR; TCRdb keeps in-frame clones, though not all of them. Among approximately 300,000 clones listed, roughly 90% were seen once. The sequenced material came from peripheral blood. The receptors were sampled from a man aged 18 to 29 who had recovered from COVID-19. CDR3s include the opening cysteine and the closing phenylalanine or tryptophan. The D gene is left open where the match is weak. The size of a clone is reported for some rows only, either as once, few or many, or as a class for expanded clones.

V: TRBV7-8
D: TRBD1
J: TRBJ2-1
size: .
CDR3: CASSSTPGQGNYNEQFF

V: TRBV21-1
D: .
J: TRBJ1-1
size: .
CDR3: CASSRAGWVNTEAFF

V: TRBV5-1
D: .
J: TRBJ1-2
size: .
CDR3: CASSPIPQGYGYTF

V: TRBV10-3
D: TRBD2
J: TRBJ2-1
size: .
CDR3: CAISPSGPGNEQFF

V: TRBV2
D: .
J: TRBJ2-3
size: .
CDR3: CASRPGGTDTQYF

V: TRBV6-6
D: TRBD1
J: TRBJ2-2
size: few
CDR3: CASSYTGQGVSGELFF

V: TRBV10-2
D: .
J: TRBJ1-1
size: few
CDR3: CASSGGWGTEAFF

V: TRBV7-3
D: TRBD2
J: TRBJ2-7
size: .
CDR3: CASSLNPLAGSGEQYF

V: TRBV18
D: TRBD1
J: TRBJ1-5
size: .
CDR3: CASSPRGGEGIQPQHF

V: TRBV3-1/TRBV3-2
D: TRBD1
J: TRBJ1-6
size: .
CDR3: CASSQGVGQGESPLHF

V: TRBV4-3
D: .
J: TRBJ2-7
size: .
CDR3: CASSQEGPTAGMNEQYF

V: TRBV28
D: .
J: TRBJ2-1
size: .
CDR3: CASSLGLSSYNEQFF

V: TRBV27
D: TRBD2
J: TRBJ2-7
size: .
CDR3: CASSSSGGEQYF

V: TRBV15
D: TRBD1
J: TRBJ1-5
size: .
CDR3: CATSRDDRGLSPQHF

V: TRBV19
D: .
J: TRBJ1-2
size: .
CDR3: CASSASSRTGGYTF

V: TRBV10-1
D: TRBD2
J: TRBJ2-1
size: .
CDR3: CASSDRTSGSRNEQFF

V: TRBV19
D: TRBD1
J: TRBJ1-1
size: .
CDR3: CAVGQDGGTEAFF

V: TRBV11-2
D: TRBD1
J: TRBJ1-2
size: .
CDR3: CASSNRDRRGYGYTF

V: TRBV25-1
D: .
J: TRBJ1-1
size: .
CDR3: CASSEWGAVNTEAFF

V: TRBV5-1
D: TRBD1
J: TRBJ2-7
size: .
CDR3: CASSWDRGSGYEQYF

V: TRBV7-9
D: .
J: TRBJ1-2
size: .
CDR3: CASSHDRRYGYTF

V: TRBV6-5
D: .
J: TRBJ1-2
size: .
CDR3: CASRTGGGGYTF

V: TRBV6-6
D: TRBD2
J: TRBJ2-1
size: .
CDR3: CAIWGGRNEQFF

V: TRBV20-1
D: .
J: TRBJ2-7
size: .
CDR3: CSGQGFYEQYF

V: TRBV3-1/TRBV3-2
D: .
J: TRBJ1-2
size: .
CDR3: CASSHAGVYGYTF

V: TRBV9
D: TRBD1
J: TRBJ2-3
size: .
CDR3: CASSPGTGNRLGGNTDTQYF

V: TRBV2
D: TRBD1
J: TRBJ2-6
size: .
CDR3: CASRRGQGGPTTSGANVLTF

V: TRBV10-3
D: TRBD1
J: TRBJ1-1
size: .
CDR3: CAIRETGVNTEAFF

V: TRBV5-6
D: TRBD2
J: TRBJ2-7
size: .
CDR3: CASSPASGSYEQYF

V: TRBV6-2/TRBV6-3
D: TRBD2
J: TRBJ2-1
size: .
CDR3: CASSRLAGDDYNEQFF

V: TRBV7-9
D: .
J: TRBJ2-3
size: .
CDR3: CASSSKDNTQYF

V: TRBV7-9
D: TRBD1
J: TRBJ2-1
size: .
CDR3: CASSITQGILYNEQFF

V: TRBV6-5
D: .
J: TRBJ1-2
size: .
CDR3: CASSRTVTNYGYTF

V: TRBV7-2
D: .
J: TRBJ1-6
size: .
CDR3: CASSLARTENSPLHF

V: TRBV7-2
D: TRBD1
J: TRBJ2-1
size: .
CDR3: CASQDRGSWNEQFF

V: TRBV7-8
D: .
J: TRBJ2-1
size: .
CDR3: CASSSSAGMVYEQFF

V: TRBV29-1
D: .
J: TRBJ2-7
size: once
CDR3: CSVGHLWGEQYF

V: TRBV7-6
D: TRBD1
J: TRBJ2-7
size: once
CDR3: CASSIGTGKGYEQYF

V: TRBV2
D: .
J: TRBJ2-5
size: .
CDR3: CASSEGLEKETQYF

V: TRBV11-1
D: .
J: TRBJ1-1
size: .
CDR3: CASSLEAGPYEAFF

V: TRBV5-1
D: .
J: TRBJ2-5
size: .
CDR3: CASRAQAQETQYF

V: TRBV9
D: TRBD2
J: TRBJ2-1
size: .
CDR3: CASSVESPSGRATEQFF

V: TRBV6-2/TRBV6-3
D: TRBD1
J: TRBJ1-5
size: .
CDR3: CASSYDRESQPQHF

V: TRBV30
D: .
J: TRBJ2-1
size: .
CDR3: CAWKGGWYNEQFF

V: TRBV5-4
D: TRBD1
J: TRBJ1-2
size: .
CDR3: CASSSPGQGFYYGYTF

V: TRBV5-1
D: .
J: TRBJ2-1
size: .
CDR3: CASSLGRTDYNEQFF

V: TRBV6-6
D: .
J: TRBJ1-2
size: .
CDR3: CASGLSGNYGYTF

V: TRBV4-1
D: TRBD1
J: TRBJ2-7
size: .
CDR3: CASSQGQGVSYEQYF

V: TRBV19
D: .
J: TRBJ1-1
size: .
CDR3: CASTSNTEAFF

V: TRBV5-4
D: TRBD1
J: TRBJ1-1
size: .
CDR3: CASRPMDRPEAFF

V: TRBV7-9
D: .
J: TRBJ2-3
size: .
CDR3: CASSLVVGGTDTQYF

V: TRBV29-1
D: TRBD1
J: TRBJ2-2
size: once
CDR3: CSVEGQGKGELFF

V: TRBV27
D: .
J: TRBJ1-6
size: .
CDR3: CASSLERASSYNSPLHF

V: TRBV6-2/TRBV6-3
D: TRBD2
J: TRBJ2-7
size: once
CDR3: CASSVAGEVSYEQYF

V: TRBV6-5
D: .
J: TRBJ2-5
size: .
CDR3: CASSYRGETQYF

V: TRBV2
D: TRBD1
J: TRBJ1-6
size: .
CDR3: CASSENRGRSPLHF

V: TRBV15
D: .
J: TRBJ1-1
size: few
CDR3: CATSRGQVPMNTEAFF